Sequencing of this TCR beta chain was carried out in a study of response to subunit inactivated influenza vaccine. TCRdb called the RT-PCR reads again in MiXCR, with one record for every CDR3 protein. The sample has hundreds of thousands of distinct CDR3 sequences; approximately 17% are singletons. The CDR3 totals 16 residues. Germline CDR1 is SGHVS and CDR2 is FQNEAQ. With regard to this clonotype: Antigen: not known. The junction departs from the called germline gene at one end, perhaps through a read error.

Study observations and caveats: That few new T cells are recruited by each seasonal influenza vaccination was the authors' suggestion.

Sequencing used PBMCs from blood, obtained roughly 5 days after vaccination. The clonotype originates from a man aged 45 to 65 who received an inactivated influenza vaccine. This sequence joins TRBV7-8 and TRBJ2-2; D might be TRBD2 (5 bases). CDR3 amino acids: CACSLYIGANTGELFF. The CDR3 DNA sequence: TGTGCCTGCAGCTTATATATCGGGGCGAACACCGGGGAGCTGTTTTTT.